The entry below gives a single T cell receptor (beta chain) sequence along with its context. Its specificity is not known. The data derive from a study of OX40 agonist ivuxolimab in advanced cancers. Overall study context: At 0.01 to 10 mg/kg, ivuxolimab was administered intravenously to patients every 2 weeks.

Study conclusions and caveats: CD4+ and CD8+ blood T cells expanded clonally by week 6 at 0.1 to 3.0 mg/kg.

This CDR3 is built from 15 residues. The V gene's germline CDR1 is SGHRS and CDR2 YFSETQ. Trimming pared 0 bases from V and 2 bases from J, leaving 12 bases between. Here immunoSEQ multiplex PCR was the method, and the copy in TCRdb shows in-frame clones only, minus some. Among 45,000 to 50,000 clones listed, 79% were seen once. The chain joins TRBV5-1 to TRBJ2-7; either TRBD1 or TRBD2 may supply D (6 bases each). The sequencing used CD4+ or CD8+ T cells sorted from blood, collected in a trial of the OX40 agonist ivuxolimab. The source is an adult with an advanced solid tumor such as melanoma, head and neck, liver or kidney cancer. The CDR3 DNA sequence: TGCGCCAGCAGCTTGGGTGGGGGGACAACCTACGAGCAGTACTTC. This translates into CASSLGGGTTYEQYF.